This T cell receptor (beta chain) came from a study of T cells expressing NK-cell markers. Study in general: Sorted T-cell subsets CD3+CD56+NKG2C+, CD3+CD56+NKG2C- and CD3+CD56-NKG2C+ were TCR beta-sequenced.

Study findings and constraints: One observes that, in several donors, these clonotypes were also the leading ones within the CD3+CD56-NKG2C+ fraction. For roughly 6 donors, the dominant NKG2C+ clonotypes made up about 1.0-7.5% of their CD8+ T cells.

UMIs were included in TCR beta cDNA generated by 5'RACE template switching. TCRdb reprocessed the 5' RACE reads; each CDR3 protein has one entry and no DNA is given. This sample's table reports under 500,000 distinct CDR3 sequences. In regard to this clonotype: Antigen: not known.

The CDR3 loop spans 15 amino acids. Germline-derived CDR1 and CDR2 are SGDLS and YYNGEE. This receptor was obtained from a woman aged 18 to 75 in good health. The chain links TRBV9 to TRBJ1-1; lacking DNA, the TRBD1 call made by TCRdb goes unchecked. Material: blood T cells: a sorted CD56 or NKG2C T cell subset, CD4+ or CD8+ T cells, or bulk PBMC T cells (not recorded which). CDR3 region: CASSPDQDRGNEAFF.